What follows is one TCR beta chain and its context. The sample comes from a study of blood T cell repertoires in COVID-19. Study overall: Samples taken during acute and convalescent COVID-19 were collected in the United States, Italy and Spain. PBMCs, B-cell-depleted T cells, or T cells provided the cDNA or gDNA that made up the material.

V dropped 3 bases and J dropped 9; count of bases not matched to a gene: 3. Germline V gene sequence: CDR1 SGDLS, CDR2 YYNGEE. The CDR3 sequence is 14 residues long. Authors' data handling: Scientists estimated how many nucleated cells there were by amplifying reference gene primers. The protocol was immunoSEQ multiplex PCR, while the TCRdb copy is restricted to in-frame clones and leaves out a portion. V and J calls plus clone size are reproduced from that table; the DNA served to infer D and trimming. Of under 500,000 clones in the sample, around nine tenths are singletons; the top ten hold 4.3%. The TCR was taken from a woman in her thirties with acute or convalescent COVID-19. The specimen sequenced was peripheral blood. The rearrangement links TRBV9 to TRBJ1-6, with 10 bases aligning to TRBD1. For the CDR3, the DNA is TGTGCCAGCAGCGAGGACAGGGGGGTTTCACCCCTCCACTTT. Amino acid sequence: CASSEDRGVSPLHF.